The present T cell receptor (beta chain) was sequenced within a study of shared clonotypes between healthy human individuals. Study-wide results and limits: Non-shared clonotypes had lower generation probabilities than clonotypes shared by all four sorted-subset donors.

With regard to this clone: Antigen unknown.

At deep level, the assay was performed. Profiled with immunoSEQ multiplex PCR; TCRdb holds only in-frame clones, not every one. The sample holds more than 2,000,000 clones; more than 90% are singletons and the top ten take around 0.14%. This clonotype originated in a man aged 18 to 29 in good health. Material for sequencing was naive CD4+ T cells sorted from blood. Subset meaning: CD45RA+ positively selected.

CDR3 residues: CASSQDWAGGPYEQYF. The CDR3 nucleotides are TGCGCCAGCAGCCAAGATTGGGCGGGAGGGCCCTACGAGCAGTACTTC. The chain joins TRBV4-3 to TRBJ2-7; 9 nucleotides agree with TRBD2. Germline CDR1 reads LGHNA; CDR2 reads YSLEER. V shed 0 bases and J 2 bases; nucleotides not matched to a gene: 5. The CDR3 length is 16 residues.